A single sample gave rise to the 29 T cell receptor beta chains below, sequenced in a study of regulatory T cells in long-lasting Graves disease. As for time point: persistent/refractory GD, antithyroid drugs over 5 years with positive TRAb. Researchers made the TCR library from RNA that was extracted from PBMCs. Arm-PCR of CDR3 regions and iRepertoire HTBI primers were used to build TCR beta libraries. A single record per CDR3 protein comes from TCRdb applying MiXCR to the multiplex PCR reads. The sample carries under 500,000 distinct CDR3 sequences, roughly 20% recorded once. The material sequenced was peripheral blood mononuclear cells (PBMCs), taken when the disease was refractory, from a patient treated with antithyroid drugs. These TCRs come from a female donor with Graves disease.

This clonotype was counted many times. The V call is TRBV12-3 or TRBV12-4, the J call TRBJ2-5, with a tentative D call TRBD2 (5 bases). The CDR3 has 14 amino acids. Trimming took 7 bases from V and 2 from J, leaving 14 bases between them. In DNA, the CDR3 is TGTGCCAGCAAAAATCCGGGATCACAAGAGACCCAGTACTTC. Translated, it gives CASKNPGSQETQYF.

The chain recombines TRBV20-1 with TRBJ2-5, with no clear D. The CDR3 covers 12 residues. Germline CDR1 is DFQATT and CDR2 is SNEGSKA (reference sequence). V lost 0 bases to trimming and J lost 4 bases, with 6 bases between them. In nucleotides, the CDR3 is TGCAGTGCTAGAGATGTTGGAGAGACCCAGTACTTC. As protein: CSARDVGETQYF.

In this sample, this clonotype turned up many times. The chain combines TRBV7-2 with TRBJ2-4; D remains ambiguous. The CDR3 extends over 14 amino acids. V lost 5 bases and J lost 9, with 17 bases in between. The germline V gene has CDR1 SGHTA and CDR2 FQGNSA. The CDR3 bases are TGTGCCAGCAGCATAGGGCCAGTTTCAGGCATTCAGTACTTC. As protein: CASSIGPVSGIQYF.

This clonotype was found a few times. This chain uses TRBV7-8 with TRBJ1-2; D is undetermined. The CDR3 is 12 amino acids. V gave up 3 bases and J gave up 8 bases, with 10 bases separating them. CDR1 is SGHVS, CDR2 FQNEAQ, per germline. CDR3 sequence: CASSFNSGGYTF. CDR3 in DNA: TGTGCCAGCAGCTTTAACTCTGGGGGCTACACCTTC.

This clonotype was seen only a few times. The gene calls are TRBV12-3 or TRBV12-4 and TRBJ2-1; TRBD2 agrees at 8 bases. V shed 1 base and J 7 bases; nucleotides not matched to a gene: 3. The CDR3 is 14 residues long. DNA of the CDR3: TGTGCCAGCAGTTTAGGCGGGAGGAGTAATGAGCAGTTCTTC. Translation: CASSLGGRSNEQFF.

This clonotype came up many times. The rearrangement uses TRBV20-1 and TRBJ2-7, with D unclear. The length of the CDR3 is 13 residues. V gave up 1 base and J gave up 6 bases, with 13 bases separating them. The germline V gene has CDR1 DFQATT and CDR2 SNEGSKA (reference sequence). The DNA for the CDR3 is TGCAGTGCTAGAGTGGGCTTTGGAACCGAGCAGTACTTC. It yields the protein CSARVGFGTEQYF.

V usage is TRBV25-1 and J usage is TRBJ1-4, with D hard to call. The germline V and J ends were trimmed by 1 base and 10 bases, with 13 bases remaining between them. This CDR3 is 14 amino acids long. In germline, CDR1 is MGHDK, CDR2 SYGVNS. CDR3 DNA sequence: TGTGCCAGCAGTGAATCCCAGGCGCCGCCAAAACTGTTTTTT. Its translation: CASSESQAPPKLFF.

In DNA form, the CDR3 reads TGTGCCAGCAGCCCACAGGGAACCTCCTACGAGCAGTACTTC. It translates to CASSPQGTSYEQYF. The chain links TRBV5-6 to TRBJ2-7, with a weak D call TRBD1 (6 bases). Germline CDR1 reads SGHDT; CDR2 reads YYEEEE. Trimming shortened V by 4 bases and J by 0 bases, and 11 bases separated the two germline ends. This CDR3 has 14 amino acids.

In this sample, this clonotype turned up a few times. At one boundary the junction diverges from the germline segment, which might be a read error. The chain's CDR3 is CASNPYRF. CDR3 nucleotides: TGTGCCAGCAACCCGTACAGGTTT. The chain recombines TRBV7-9 with TRBJ1-1, with D possibly matching TRBD1 (5 bases). Per the germline V gene, CDR1 is SEHNR and CDR2 is FQNEAQ (reference sequence). The CDR3 covers 8 residues.

V gene TRBV6-5 combines with J gene TRBJ1-4; D gene uncertain. The CDR3 loop spans 19 amino acids. Germline CDR1 MNHEY, CDR2 SVGAGI. The V end was cut by 2 bases, the J end by 11 bases, with 30 bases between. In DNA form, the CDR3 reads TGTGCCAGCAGTTACCTCAGCGGATCATCGGCGACCACACCGCAGAAACTGTTTTTT. Its translation is CASSYLSGSSATTPQKLFF.

This clonotype was counted many times. The chain links TRBV6-1 to TRBJ2-7; TRBD2 matches at 13 bases. The length of the CDR3 is 15 residues. Germline CDR1 MNHNS, CDR2 SASEGT. V trimming: 6 bases; J trimming: 3 bases; junction bases outside the gene matches: 5. The CDR3 coding sequence is TGTGCCAGCAGACCGACTAGCGGGGGGTACTACGAGCAGTACTTC. Its protein is CASRPTSGGYYEQYF.

This clonotype was picked up many times. The rearrangement joins TRBV6-1 to TRBJ1-2; TRBD1 matches 10 bases. The V and J ends lost 4 bases and 4 bases, in that order; junction bases with no gene match: 6. Germline CDR1 and CDR2: MNHNS and SASEGT. The CDR3 runs 15 residues. In nucleotides, the CDR3 is TGTGCCAGCAGTGCAAGACAGGGGGCCGGCTATGGCTACACCTTC. Its translation: CASSARQGAGYGYTF.

This rearrangement joins TRBV5-4 to TRBJ1-4; the match to TRBD1 covers 12 bases. Trimming cost V 3 bases and J 3 bases; bases outside gene matches: 9. The CDR3 loop spans 18 amino acids. Germline V gene data show CDR1 as SGHNT and CDR2 as YYREEE (reference sequence). The CDR3 protein is CASSSGTGGTGSNEKLFF. The CDR3 DNA sequence: TGTGCCAGCAGCTCCGGGACAGGGGGCACGGGATCTAATGAAAAACTGTTTTTT.

The chain is built from TRBV20-1 and TRBJ2-7; 14 nucleotides agree with TRBD2. The CDR3 runs to 16 residues. J lost 3 bases, V lost 0 bases, and 4 bases had no gene match. The V gene's germline CDR1 is DFQATT and CDR2 SNEGSKA (reference sequence). For the CDR3, the DNA is TGCAGTGCTAGAGATTGGACTAGCGGGAGGATCTACGAGCAGTACTTC. This codes for CSARDWTSGRIYEQYF.

The J gene is TRBJ2-1, the V gene TRBV7-2; no firm D call. Germline V gene sequence: CDR1 SGHTA, CDR2 FQGNSA. The V end lost 5 bases, the J end lost 7 bases, and 15 bases lay between the germline ends. CDR3 length: 14 amino acids. The CDR3 region is CASSPWAPLNEQFF. The CDR3 DNA sequence: TGTGCCAGCAGCCCCTGGGCTCCTCTAAATGAGCAGTTCTTC. The full variable domain, with the rest looked up from reference TRBV7-2 and TRBJ2-1, is GAGVSQSPSNKVTEKGKDVELRCDPISGHTALYWYRQSLGQGLEFLIYFQGNSAPDKSGLPSDRFSAERTGGSVSTLTIQRTQQEDSAVYLCASSPWAPLNEQFFGPGTRLTVL.

In this sample, this clonotype turned up many times. The chain employs TRBV19 and TRBJ2-7, with D possibly TRBD2 on 6 matching bases. This CDR3 is built from 13 residues. Per germline, CDR1 LNHDA and CDR2 SQIVND (reference sequence). Trimming left V 5 bases short and J 4 bases short, with 12 bases between. For the CDR3, the DNA is TGTGCCAGTAGTGCGGGATATAGTTACGAGCAGTACTTC. It yields the protein CASSAGYSYEQYF.

V is TRBV11-2 and J is TRBJ1-2, with D unresolved. CDR1 is SGHAT and CDR2 is FQNNGV in the germline V gene. The V end was cut by 5 bases, the J end by 0 bases, with 19 bases between. The CDR3 loop spans 17 amino acids. The CDR3 sequence is CASSRRVGSMTNYGYTF. The CDR3 DNA reads TGTGCCAGCAGCCGTCGGGTTGGCAGCATGACTAACTATGGCTACACCTTC.

This clonotype was recorded only once. Its ends do not fully match the called genes, so a read error is possible. The chain has TRBV29-1 and TRBJ1-4; 8 nucleotides agree with TRBD1. CDR1 SQVTM and CDR2 ANQGSEA come from the germline V gene. CDR3 length equals 12 residues. CDR3 nucleotides: TGCAGCGTCGCAGGGACAGGAGAAAAACCGTTTTTT. This translates into CSVAGTGEKPFF.

This CDR3 reads CASGRLTTGEETQYF. DNA for the CDR3: TGTGCCAGCGGAAGACTGACGACGGGGGAAGAGACCCAGTACTTC. This chain joins TRBV25-1 and TRBJ2-5; D perhaps matches TRBD2 (6 bases). Trimming took off 8 bases at V and 3 bases at J, with 19 bases between the two ends. There are 15 residues in the CDR3. Germline V gives CDR1 MGHDK, CDR2 SYGVNS. Supplemented by reference TRBV25-1 and TRBJ2-5, the full variable domain reads EADIYQTPRYLVIGTGKKITLECSQTMGHDKMYWYQQDPGMELHLIHYSYGVNSTEKGDLSSESTVSRIRTEHFPLTLESARPSHTSQYLCASGRLTTGEETQYFGPGTRLLVL.

The sample holds many counts of this clonotype. The chain joins TRBV20-1 to TRBJ1-2; D might be TRBD1 (6 bases). Between the trimmed V and J ends, which lost 0 bases and 6 bases, there was a span of 8 bases. The CDR3 has 12 amino acids. Germline lookup yields CDR1 DFQATT and CDR2 SNEGSKA (reference sequence). CDR3: CSARDPGDGYTF. The CDR3 region has the DNA TGCAGTGCTAGAGATCCAGGGGATGGCTACACCTTC.

This clonotype was detected ten times or more. The chain links TRBV11-2 to TRBJ1-1; the match to TRBD1 covers 7 bases. Germline CDR1 reads SGHAT; CDR2 reads FQNNGV. This CDR3 is 14 amino acids long. V shed 0 bases and J 4 bases; nucleotides not matched to a gene: 2. The DNA of the CDR3 is TGTGCCAGCAGCTTAGACTCAGGGGGCACTGAAGCTTTCTTT. This encodes CASSLDSGGTEAFF.

There are many counts of this clonotype. The gene calls are TRBV24-1 and TRBJ2-2, with 8 bases matching TRBD2. The junction had 1 base not matched to a gene; V was cut back by 5 bases and J by 6 bases. Looked up from germline, CDR1 is KGHDR and CDR2 is SFDVKD. CDR3 length: 13 residues. CDR3 loop: CATSAGGPGELFF. CDR3 in DNA: TGTGCCACCAGTGCGGGAGGGCCCGGGGAGCTGTTTTTT.

Ten or more counts support this clonotype. The chain has TRBV6-1 and TRBJ1-6; TRBD1 matches at 10 bases. The CDR3 length is 15 residues. The V gene end was trimmed by 6 bases and the J gene end by 10 bases; junction bases not matched to a gene: 9. From germline, CDR1 is MNHNS and CDR2 SASEGT. CDR3 amino acids: CASRSPGQGSSPLHF. In DNA, the CDR3 is TGTGCCAGCAGATCGCCGGGACAGGGGTCATCACCCCTCCACTTT.

The chain carries TRBV18 and TRBJ1-5, with 7 nucleotides matching TRBD1. The CDR3 is made up of 16 amino acids. Germline V gene sequence: CDR1 KGHSH, CDR2 LQKENI. After removal of 2 bases from V and 6 bases from J, the junction contained 10 bases not matched to a gene. CDR3 in DNA: TGTGCCAGCTCACCAGACCGGGACAGCAACGGTCAGCCCCAGCATTTT. Protein sequence: CASSPDRDSNGQPQHF. Based on the CDR3 plus reference TRBV18 and TRBJ1-5, the full variable domain is NAGVMQNPRHLVRRRGQEARLRCSPMKGHSHVYWYRQLPEEGLKFMVYLQKENIIDESGMPKERFSAEFPKEGPSILRIQQVVRGDSAAYFCASSPDRDSNGQPQHFGDGTRLSIL.

This clonotype was seen at least ten times. The chain recombines TRBV30 with TRBJ1-2, with a weak D call TRBD1 (5 bases). The CDR3 is made up of 13 amino acids. Germline V gives CDR1 GTSNPN, CDR2 SVGIG (reference sequence). V dropped 4 bases and J dropped 6 bases, with 15 bases sitting between them. The CDR3: CAWTEVGADGYTF. The CDR3 region has the DNA TGTGCCTGGACGGAGGTAGGGGCCGATGGCTACACCTTC.

This clonotype was counted ten times or more. The chain employs TRBV6-1 and TRBJ1-1; TRBD1 aligns across 8 bases. In germline, CDR1 is MNHNS, CDR2 SASEGT. The CDR3 loop spans 14 amino acids. J gave up 4 bases and V 6 bases, and 7 bases lay outside the gene matches. CDR3 DNA: TGTGCCAGCAGAATGGGACAGGTGGGCACTGAAGCTTTCTTT. Residues: CASRMGQVGTEAFF.

This clonotype was counted many times. The CDR3 sequence: CSAIPGRGRNQPQHF. The DNA of the CDR3 is TGCAGTGCTATTCCCGGTAGAGGGAGGAATCAGCCCCAGCATTTT. J is TRBJ1-5 and V is TRBV20-1; D is unclear. V lost 4 bases to trimming and J lost 4 bases, with 17 bases between them. The CDR3 is 15 amino acids. Germline V gene data show CDR1 as DFQATT and CDR2 as SNEGSKA (reference sequence).

This clonotype was found once. The chain employs TRBV4-3 and TRBJ2-7, with D perhaps matching TRBD2 (6 bases). The CDR3 sequence is 12 residues long. V lost 0 bases and J 7 bases, leaving 7 bases between the germline ends. Germline V gene sequence: CDR1 LGHNA, CDR2 YSLEER. CDR3 residues: CASSQDGREQYF. The CDR3 DNA reads as TGCGCCAGCAGCCAAGATGGGAGGGAGCAGTACTTC.

This clonotype was observed a few times. Germline and junction disagree at one end, which may indicate a read error. The rearrangement joins TRBV7-7 to TRBJ1-1, with D unresolved. The CDR3 length is 9 residues. Germline V gives CDR1 SSHAT, CDR2 FNYEAQ (reference sequence). The CDR3 bases are TGTGCTAGCAGTCCCGATAATTTCTTT. Encoded protein: CASSPDNFF.